The clone carrying this T cell receptor beta chain was seen at least ten times. Its cognate antigen is unknown. The source of the sample is a study of identical twins. Notes on the study in general: Analyses of zero insertions could be partly confounded by invariant MAIT and iNKT cells.

TCRdb re-derived calls from the 5' RACE reads in MiXCR, one entry per CDR3 protein. The table lists 310,000 or so distinct CDR3 sequences, roughly 9.8% of them singletons. These same data were also listed under a study on yellow fever vaccine responses in identical twins. That publication notes: The T cell response to vaccination in identical twins was reportedly partly convergent and partly personalized.

The TCR was taken from a woman aged 18 to 35 in good health. The sequenced sample was CD8+ T cells sorted from blood.

CDR3 protein: CASSVEPQETQYF. The CDR3 DNA follows: TGTGCCAGCAGTGTTGAGCCGCAAGAGACCCAGTACTTC. This chain connects TRBV2 to TRBJ2-5; D is undetermined. In germline, CDR1 is SNHLY, CDR2 FYNNEI. Trimming pared 4 bases from V and 2 bases from J, leaving 8 bases between. The CDR3 spans 13 residues.